The 20 T cell receptor beta chains in this list originate from one sample, sequenced in a study of identical twins. TCRdb fed the 5' RACE reads into MiXCR, producing one record per CDR3 protein. The sample has 250,000 or so distinct CDR3 sequences; around 8.8% are singletons. Separately, the same data were catalogued under a study of yellow fever vaccine responses in identical twins.

Sequenced sample: CD8+ T cells sorted from blood. Receptors originate from a woman younger than 35 in good health.

This clonotype was counted at least ten times. V and J are TRBV10-3 and TRBJ2-1, with D possibly matching TRBD2 (6 bases). Trimming took off 8 bases at V and 0 bases at J, with 23 bases between the two ends. Looked up from germline, CDR1 is ENHRY and CDR2 is SYGVKD. The CDR3 is 18 residues long. The DNA for the CDR3 is TGTGCCATCCGCGCTCCGGAAACGGGGGAGAGCTCCTACAATGAGCAGTTCTTC. It codes for CAIRAPETGESSYNEQFF.

This clonotype was picked up many times. This chain links TRBV11-2 with TRBJ2-7, with 7 bases identical to TRBD1. J gave up 10 bases and V 5 bases, and 8 bases lay outside the gene matches. The CDR3 consists of 12 residues. Germline CDR1 is SGHAT and CDR2 is FQNNGV. CDR3 residues: CASSVGDSRQYF. The CDR3 DNA is TGTGCCAGCAGCGTAGGGGACAGTCGACAGTACTTC.

The gene calls are TRBV7-9 and TRBJ2-7, with TRBD2 identical over 12 bases. Unmatched junction bases numbered 4, after V lost 5 bases and J lost 2 bases. Germline loops: CDR1 SEHNR, CDR2 FQNEAQ (reference sequence). This CDR3 contains 15 residues. The CDR3 region has the DNA TGTGCCAGCAGCACCCGGACTAGCGGGACCTACGAGCAGTACTTC. It encodes CASSTRTSGTYEQYF.

In its sample, this clonotype was seen a few times. V and J are TRBV6-1 and TRBJ2-1; tentatively, D is TRBD1 or TRBD2 (5 bases each). The V gene lost 0 bases and the J gene lost 9 bases, with 15 bases spanning the gap. The CDR3 is made up of 15 amino acids. CDR1 and CDR2 (germline): MNHNS, SASEGT. Here the CDR3 DNA reads TGTGCCAGCAGTGAAGCGTTCCTAGCTGGGGGTGAGCAGTTCTTC. It translates to CASSEAFLAGGEQFF.

This clonotype was seen repeatedly, ten times or more. The J gene is TRBJ1-1, the V gene TRBV29-1; D unresolved. Germline CDR1 reads SQVTM; CDR2 reads ANQGSEA. CDR3 length: 11 residues. The V and J ends lost 3 bases and 1 base respectively, with 3 bases between them. CDR3 DNA sequence: TGCAGCGTTGAGACGAACACTGAAGCTTTCTTT. Amino acid sequence: CSVETNTEAFF. The entire variable domain, with the rest obtained from reference TRBV29-1 and TRBJ1-1, is as follows: SAVISQKPSRDICQRGTSLTIQCQVDSQVTMMFWYRQQPGQSLTLIATANQGSEATYESGFVIDKFPISRPNLTFSTLTVSNMSPEDSSIYLCSVETNTEAFFGQGTRLTVV.

This clonotype has only a few counts. The chain is built from TRBV27 and TRBJ2-1; 8 bases fit TRBD1. V was pared by 7 bases and J by 8 bases, with 7 bases of the junction left unmatched. CDR1 is MNHEY, CDR2 SMNVEV, per germline (reference sequence). CDR3 length: 13 residues. For the CDR3, the DNA is TGTGCCAGCACCCTGACAGGGGATGATGAGCAGTTCTTC. Amino acid sequence: CASTLTGDDEQFF.

Ten or more counts support this clonotype. The chain recombines TRBV7-6 with TRBJ2-7; unclear D gene. Looked up from germline, CDR1 is SGHVS and CDR2 is FNYEAQ. The CDR3 loop spans 13 amino acids. The V end was cut by 6 bases, the J end by 0 bases, with 9 bases between. This CDR3 reads CASRAGHSYEQYF. The CDR3 DNA sequence: TGTGCCAGCAGGGCAGGCCACTCCTACGAGCAGTACTTC.

This clonotype was detected many times. The chain recombines TRBV12-3 or TRBV12-4 with TRBJ2-5; D is perhaps TRBD2 (6 bases). This CDR3 region has 14 residues. Trimming pared 4 bases from V and 5 bases from J, leaving 14 bases between. The CDR3 nucleotides are TGTGCCAGCAGTTCTCCGGGGGTGAAGGAGACCCAGTACTTC. The encoded protein is CASSSPGVKETQYF.

This clonotype occurred many times. This chain uses TRBV5-6 with TRBJ2-5; D not resolved. Germline CDR1 reads SGHDT; CDR2 reads YYEEEE. V was cut by 0 bases and J by 1 base, with 4 bases left in between. The CDR3 totals 13 residues. CDR3 sequence: CASSLAAQETQYF. CDR3 nucleotides: TGTGCCAGCAGCTTGGCGGCCCAAGAGACCCAGTACTTC.

This clonotype was recorded a few times. This chain links TRBV11-1 with TRBJ2-7; 11 bases fit TRBD1. The CDR3 sequence is 16 residues long. In germline, CDR1 is SGHAT, CDR2 FQDESV (reference sequence). Trimming at V came to 1 base and at J to 0 bases, leaving 2 bases not matched to a gene. The CDR3 region has the DNA TGTGCCAGCAGCTTAGAGGGACAGGGGGGCTCCTACGAGCAGTACTTC. This encodes CASSLEGQGGSYEQYF.

The rearrangement uses TRBV5-5 and TRBJ2-1; the D is unclear. Germline CDR1 SGHKS, CDR2 YYEKEE (reference sequence). This CDR3 has 16 amino acids. The V gene lost 3 bases and the J gene lost 0 bases, with 13 bases spanning the gap. CDR3 residues: CASSSFGDSSYNEQFF. DNA of the CDR3: TGTGCCAGCAGCTCTTTCGGCGATAGCTCCTACAATGAGCAGTTCTTC.

The sample holds many counts of this clonotype. This chain connects TRBV16 to TRBJ1-5; no clear D. The germline CDR1 and CDR2 sequences are KGHSY and FQNENV. The CDR3 spans 14 residues. The V gene lost 1 base and the J gene lost 7 bases, with 11 bases spanning the gap. Here the CDR3 reads CASSQFLAEQPQHF. The CDR3, as DNA: TGTGCCAGCAGCCAATTCTTGGCTGAGCAGCCCCAGCATTTT.

J is TRBJ1-1 and V is TRBV4-3; D ambiguous. Trimming shortened V by 1 base and J by 0 bases, and 9 bases separated the two germline ends. Germline CDR1 reads LGHNA; CDR2 reads YSLEER. The CDR3 extends over 15 amino acids. The CDR3 region has the DNA TGCGCCAGCAGCCAAGCGAGGGCAATGAACACTGAAGCTTTCTTT. It encodes CASSQARAMNTEAFF.

The CDR3 reads CSARMTGGSYNEQFF. In DNA, the CDR3 is TGCAGTGCTAGAATGACAGGGGGCTCCTACAATGAGCAGTTCTTC. This chain joins TRBV20-1 and TRBJ2-1; the match to TRBD1 covers 9 bases. There are 15 residues in the CDR3. From germline, CDR1 is DFQATT and CDR2 SNEGSKA (reference sequence). The trim removed 2 bases at V and 0 bases at J, leaving 2 bases unmatched.

This clonotype was recorded a few times. The genes are TRBV21-1 and TRBJ2-3; the table's D call, TRBD2, has no DNA check behind it. TRBV21-1 is listed as a pseudogene. The CDR3 sequence is 15 residues long. The CDR3 reads CASSKGGSRADTQYF. Written as DNA, the CDR3 is TGTGCCAGCAGCAAAGGGGGTAGTCGCGCAGATACGCAGTATTTT.

The V and J genes are TRBV30 and TRBJ2-1; possibly TRBD1 for D (6 bases). Germline lookup yields CDR1 GTSNPN and CDR2 SVGIG (reference sequence). Trimming stripped 0 bases from V and 8 bases from J, with 17 bases between. CDR3 length equals 15 residues. The CDR3 here is CAWSVSLQGRHEQFF. The CDR3 nucleotides read TGTGCCTGGAGTGTATCGTTACAGGGTCGTCATGAGCAGTTCTTC.

This rearrangement joins TRBV5-1 to TRBJ1-2, with TRBD1 matching over 9 bases. The V segment lost 2 bases and the J segment 8 bases; nucleotides outside the gene matches: 7. This CDR3 contains 14 residues. Looked up from germline, CDR1 is SGHRS and CDR2 is YFSETQ. The CDR3 DNA reads TGCGCCAGCAGCTTAGGACAGGGGATTGTGGGCTACACCTTC. Residues: CASSLGQGIVGYTF.

This clonotype was seen repeatedly, ten times or more. The chain links TRBV20-1 to TRBJ2-7, with TRBD2 matching 12 bases. V shed 5 bases, J shed 0 bases, and the junction held 8 bases outside the gene matches. The CDR3 covers 16 residues. Germline CDR1 DFQATT, CDR2 SNEGSKA (reference sequence). CDR3 loop: CSARGLAGRHSYEQYF. The CDR3 DNA reads as TGCAGTGCTCGGGGACTAGCGGGCCGACACTCCTACGAGCAGTACTTC.

This clonotype has more than one count but fewer than ten. The J gene is TRBJ2-1, the V gene TRBV6-1; a weak D match, TRBD2 (6 bases). Trimming shortened V by 6 bases and J by 9 bases, and 24 bases separated the two germline ends. Germline loops: CDR1 MNHNS, CDR2 SASEGT. The CDR3 totals 16 residues. The CDR3 nucleotides are TGTGCCAGCAGCCTAACCAGTTGGAGGGCCACGGGTGAGCAGTTCTTC. Translated: CASSLTSWRATGEQFF.

This clonotype was counted many times. This sequence joins TRBV7-9 and TRBJ2-1, with D unclear. Trimming left V 0 bases short and J 6 bases short, with 6 bases between. The CDR3 loop spans 13 amino acids. In germline, CDR1 is SEHNR, CDR2 FQNEAQ (reference sequence). The CDR3 bases are TGTGCCAGCAGCTTAGCAGGGATCAATGAGCAGTTCTTC. Translated: CASSLAGINEQFF.